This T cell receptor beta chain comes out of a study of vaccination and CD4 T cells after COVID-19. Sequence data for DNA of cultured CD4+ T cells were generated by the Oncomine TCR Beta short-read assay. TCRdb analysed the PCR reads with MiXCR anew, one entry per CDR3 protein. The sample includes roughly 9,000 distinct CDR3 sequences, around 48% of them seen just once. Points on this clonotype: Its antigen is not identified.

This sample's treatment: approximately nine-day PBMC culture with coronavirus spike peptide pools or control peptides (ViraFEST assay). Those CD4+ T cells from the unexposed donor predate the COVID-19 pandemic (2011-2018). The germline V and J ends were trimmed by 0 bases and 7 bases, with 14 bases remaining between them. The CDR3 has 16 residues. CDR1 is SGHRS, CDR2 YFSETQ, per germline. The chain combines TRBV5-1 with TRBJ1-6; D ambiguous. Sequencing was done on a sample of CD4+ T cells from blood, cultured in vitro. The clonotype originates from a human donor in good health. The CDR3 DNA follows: TGCGCCAGCAGCTTGGGAGTTCCCCGTACAAATTCACCCCTCCACTTT. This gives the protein CASSLGVPRTNSPLHF.